These 5 T cell receptor beta chains share one sample of origin, sequenced in a study of blood T cell repertoires in COVID-19. Some clones are missing from TCRdb's copy, which holds only in-frame ones; the method was immunoSEQ multiplex PCR. The sample comprises roughly 200,000 clones, approximately 90% of which are singletons, and 0.88% rests with the top ten. The material sequenced was peripheral blood. All receptors come from a woman under 30 who had recovered from COVID-19.

The chain is built from TRBV6-5 and TRBJ1-5; D might be TRBD1 (5 bases). Looked up from germline, CDR1 is MNHEY and CDR2 is SVGAGI. This CDR3 has 15 residues. Trimming pared 10 bases from V and 6 bases from J, leaving 22 bases between. DNA of the CDR3: TGTGCCACCGATTCGAGACAGTATACTCGTCAGCCCCAGCATTTT. It specifies CATDSRQYTRQPQHF.

This clone was observed a single time. This sequence joins TRBV4-1 and TRBJ1-2; D unresolved. V gave up 3 bases and J gave up 1 base, with 9 bases separating them. Germline values: CDR1 MGHRA, CDR2 YSYEKL. The CDR3 spans 14 residues. CDR3 coding DNA: TGCGCCAGCAGCCAGGCGGAGGGTAACTATGGCTACACCTTC. Protein sequence: CASSQAEGNYGYTF.

The V gene is TRBV5-1, the J gene TRBJ2-5; 12 nucleotides align to TRBD2. CDR1 and CDR2 (germline): SGHRS, YFSETQ. This CDR3 spans 14 amino acids. V dropped 4 bases and J dropped 5; count of bases not matched to a gene: 3. Here the CDR3 DNA reads TGCGCCAGCAGCGCGACTAGCGGGAGTGAGACCCAGTACTTC. This sequence encodes CASSATSGSETQYF.

The gene calls are TRBV6-6 and TRBJ2-1, with 9 bases lining up with TRBD2. The germline V gene encodes CDR1 MNHNY and CDR2 SVGAGI (reference sequence). V gave up 4 bases and J gave up 5 bases; unmatched junction bases: 9. The CDR3 is made up of 16 amino acids. CDR3 nucleotide sequence: TGTGCCAGCAGTTTCCCTGGCAGCGGGGGGAACAATGAGCAGTTCTTC. Its protein is CASSFPGSGGNNEQFF.

The V gene is TRBV7-2, the J gene TRBJ2-5; 13 bases line up with TRBD2. The CDR3 has 16 amino acids. V lost 0 bases, J lost 5 bases, and 3 bases stayed unmatched. The germline V gene has CDR1 SGHTA and CDR2 FQGNSA. The CDR3 spells CASSLALLAGGETQYF. The CDR3 DNA follows: TGTGCCAGCAGCTTAGCTTTACTAGCGGGGGGGGAGACCCAGTACTTC.